Below, 15 T cell receptor beta chains from the same sample are listed, as sequenced in a study of OX40 agonist ivuxolimab in advanced cancers. Clones were read by immunoSEQ multiplex PCR, and TCRdb kept only the in-frame ones, dropping some. The sample includes 40,000 to 55,000 clones, roughly 88% of them seen just once. The sequencing used CD4+ or CD8+ T cells sorted from blood, collected in a trial of the OX40 agonist ivuxolimab. The source is an adult with an advanced solid tumor such as melanoma, head and neck, liver or kidney cancer.

The chain recombines TRBV28 with TRBJ1-1; TRBD1 agrees at 9 bases. The germline V gene encodes CDR1 MDHEN and CDR2 SYDVKM. The J segment lost 4 bases and the V segment lost 5 bases, leaving 8 bases of the junction unmatched. CDR3 length: 15 amino acids. The DNA of the CDR3 is TGTGCCAGCAGTCTGACTCCGGGACAGGGCACTGAAGCTTTCTTT. Residues: CASSLTPGQGTEAFF.

V usage is TRBV2 and J usage is TRBJ1-2; tentatively, D is TRBD1 (6 bases). In germline, CDR1 is SNHLY, CDR2 FYNNEI. This CDR3 contains 14 residues. V was clipped by 7 bases and J by 8 bases, with 20 bases between them. CDR3 in DNA: TGTGCCAGCACCCCGAACAGGGTTCTCTTCGGCTACACCTTC. Translation: CASTPNRVLFGYTF. The full variable domain, completed using reference TRBV2 and TRBJ1-2, is EPEVTQTPSHQVTQMGQEVILRCVPISNHLYFYWYRQILGQKVEFLVSFYNNEISEKSEIFDDQFSVERPDGSNFTLKIRSTKLEDSAMYFCASTPNRVLFGYTFGSGTRLTVV.

This clone appeared once. J is TRBJ2-7 and V is TRBV7-6; weak D call: TRBD2 (6 bases). This CDR3 spans 13 amino acids. From germline, CDR1 is SGHVS and CDR2 FNYEAQ. Trimming removed 0 bases from V and 5 bases from J, with 8 bases in between. The CDR3 sequence is CASSLAGRNEQYF. The CDR3 nucleotides are TGTGCCAGCAGCTTAGCAGGGAGGAACGAGCAGTACTTC.

This clone was seen a few times. The chain carries TRBV30 and TRBJ2-5; D not resolved. This CDR3 comprises 13 residues. The V end was cut by 2 bases, the J end by 5 bases, with 12 bases between. The germline V gene encodes CDR1 GTSNPN and CDR2 SVGIG (reference sequence). The CDR3 is CAWSQNSVETQYF. In DNA form, the CDR3 reads TGTGCCTGGAGTCAGAACAGCGTGGAGACCCAGTACTTC.

The chain combines TRBV5-4 with TRBJ2-2, with D tentatively TRBD2 (6 bases). The CDR3 sequence is 12 residues long. With 9 bases removed from V and 6 bases from J, the gap between germline ends came to 12 bases. Per the germline V gene, CDR1 is SGHNT and CDR2 is YYREEE (reference sequence). CDR3 bases: TGTGCCACCGGGACGGGGGCCGGGGAGCTGTTTTTT. Its protein product is CATGTGAGELFF.

This clone was counted once. The chain couples TRBV28 to TRBJ2-7; unclear D gene. Germline V gives CDR1 MDHEN, CDR2 SYDVKM. Between the trimmed V and J ends, which lost 6 bases and 6 bases, there was a span of 15 bases. CDR3 size: 13 residues. CDR3 amino acids: CASRGRYGSEQYF. In nucleotides, the CDR3 is TGTGCCAGCAGGGGCCGCTATGGTTCCGAGCAGTACTTC.

This clone showed up just once. The chain couples TRBV4-1 to TRBJ1-5; D unclear. This CDR3 has 14 residues. In germline, CDR1 is MGHRA, CDR2 YSYEKL. With 4 bases removed from V and 4 bases from J, the gap between germline ends came to 11 bases. As DNA, the CDR3 is TGCGCCAGCAGCCCTGTACTAGAGAATCAGCCCCAGCATTTT. Protein: CASSPVLENQPQHF.

V usage is TRBV5-1 and J usage is TRBJ2-1, with D possibly being TRBD2 (5 bases). Trimming removed 4 bases at V and 7 bases at J, with 15 bases between. CDR3 size: 14 residues. CDR1 and CDR2 from the germline V gene are SGHRS and YFSETQ. In nucleotides, the CDR3 is TGCGCCAGCAGCCCTGACATAGGAGGAAATGAGCAGTTCTTC. Its protein product is CASSPDIGGNEQFF.

The rearrangement links TRBV28 to TRBJ2-2, with D perhaps matching TRBD1 (6 bases). Germline V gene lookup returns CDR1 MDHEN and CDR2 SYDVKM. Trimming left V 6 bases short and J 0 bases short, with 14 bases between. The CDR3 spans 16 residues. The CDR3 DNA is TGTGCCAGCAGACCCGATCAGGGGCCGAACACCGGGGAGCTGTTTTTT. It is translated as CASRPDQGPNTGELFF.

The chain uses TRBV27 and TRBJ2-1; D is perhaps TRBD2 (6 bases). Germline V gene data show CDR1 as MNHEY and CDR2 as SMNVEV (reference sequence). V shed 5 bases and J shed 2 bases, with 19 bases lying between them. There are 17 residues in the CDR3. CDR3 nucleotide sequence: TGTGCCAGCAGTGCACCCGGGACTCCCGGAACCTACAATGAGCAGTTCTTC. It is translated as CASSAPGTPGTYNEQFF.

The V gene is TRBV5-4, the J gene TRBJ1-4; 8 bases are shared with TRBD1. V lost 5 bases to trimming and J lost 7 bases; unmatched junction nucleotides: 10. Germline loops: CDR1 SGHNT, CDR2 YYREEE (reference sequence). This CDR3 has 15 amino acids. CDR3 nucleotide sequence: TGTGCCAGCAGTCGCGGACAGGGCGGAGGTGAAAAACTGTTTTTT. This gives the protein CASSRGQGGGEKLFF. Full variable domain (outside the CDR3, taken from reference TRBV5-4 and TRBJ1-4): ETGVTQSPTHLIKTRGQQVTLRCSSQSGHNTVSWYQQALGQGPQFIFQYYREEENGRGNFPPRFSGLQFPNYSSELNVNALELDDSALYLCASSRGQGGGEKLFFGSGTQLSVL.

The chain couples TRBV2 to TRBJ2-1; 8 bases align to TRBD1. CDR1 is SNHLY, CDR2 FYNNEI, per germline. The trim removed 6 bases at V and 4 bases at J, leaving 8 bases unmatched. The CDR3 spans 15 residues. As DNA, the CDR3 is TGTGCCAGCAGCGAGAGACAGGGGCATTACAATGAGCAGTTCTTC. Translated, it gives CASSERQGHYNEQFF.

The V call is TRBV7-2, the J call TRBJ1-1; D uncertain. Germline CDR1 SGHTA, CDR2 FQGNSA. Deletions cut 0 bases from V and 4 bases from J, with 12 bases between. The CDR3 is made up of 15 amino acids. This CDR3 reads CASSLAQVMGTEAFF. CDR3 DNA sequence: TGTGCCAGCAGCTTAGCGCAGGTAATGGGCACTGAAGCTTTCTTT. The variable domain in full, completed from reference TRBV7-2 and TRBJ1-1, reads GAGVSQSPSNKVTEKGKDVELRCDPISGHTALYWYRQSLGQGLEFLIYFQGNSAPDKSGLPSDRFSAERTGGSVSTLTIQRTQQEDSAVYLCASSLAQVMGTEAFFGQGTRLTVV.

The chain couples TRBV6-1 to TRBJ1-6; D perhaps matches TRBD1 (5 bases). The CDR3 extends over 15 amino acids. Germline V lookup: CDR1 MNHNS, CDR2 SASEGT. Trimming shortened V by 3 bases and J by 14 bases, and 20 bases separated the two germline ends. Here the CDR3 reads CASSETGPKGFTLHF. The DNA of the CDR3 is TGTGCCAGCAGTGAGACGGGACCGAAAGGGTTCACCCTCCACTTT.

J is TRBJ1-3 and V is TRBV6-1, with 7 positions matching TRBD1. Germline V lookup: CDR1 MNHNS, CDR2 SASEGT. The V gene end was trimmed by 5 bases and the J gene end by 2 bases; junction bases not matched to a gene: 3. The CDR3 is made up of 14 amino acids. The CDR3 nucleotides read TGTGCCAGCAGTCCGACAGGGACTGGAAACACCATATATTTT. Encoded protein: CASSPTGTGNTIYF.